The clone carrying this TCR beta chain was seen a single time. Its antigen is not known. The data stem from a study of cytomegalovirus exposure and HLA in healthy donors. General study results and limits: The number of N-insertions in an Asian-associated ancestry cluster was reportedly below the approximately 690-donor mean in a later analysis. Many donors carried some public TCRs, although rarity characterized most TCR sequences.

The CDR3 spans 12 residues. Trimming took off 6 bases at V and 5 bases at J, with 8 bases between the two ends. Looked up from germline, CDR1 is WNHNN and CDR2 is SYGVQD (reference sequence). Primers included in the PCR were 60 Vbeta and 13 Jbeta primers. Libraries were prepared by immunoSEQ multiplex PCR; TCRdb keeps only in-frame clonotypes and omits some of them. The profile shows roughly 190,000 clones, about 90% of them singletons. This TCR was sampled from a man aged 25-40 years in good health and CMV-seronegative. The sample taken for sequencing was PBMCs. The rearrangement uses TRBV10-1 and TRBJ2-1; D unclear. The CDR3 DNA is TGCGCCAGCAGCCACGACAACAATGAGCAGTTCTTC. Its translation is CASSHDNNEQFF.